This TCR beta chain was identified during a study of post-analysis software for immune sequencing data. Study in general: Clinical courses comprised relapsing-remitting, secondary progressive and progressive-relapsing multiple sclerosis.

On this clonotype: No antigen is known for it. Compared with germline, one end of the junction differs, possibly owing to a read error.

Sequencing libraries made from TCR beta cDNA carried unique molecular identifiers. Using its own MiXCR run on the PCR reads, TCRdb lists one record per CDR3 protein. This sample yields about 620,000 distinct CDR3 sequences, of which roughly 47% are seen a single time; more than 1.5% belongs to the top ten. Germline CDR1 LNHNV, CDR2 YYDKDF (reference sequence). This CDR3 is 16 amino acids long. The study's findings and limits: Patients showed TRBV5-6, TRBV5-1 and TRBV20-1 among several TRBV segments more frequent than in controls.

The receptor was isolated from a girl between 10 and 17 years old with multiple sclerosis. The sequenced sample consisted of blood. The V call is TRBV15, the J call TRBJ2-1, with D maybe TRBD2 (5 bases). The CDR3 protein is CTTSPLGNPLYNEQFF. The CDR3 DNA reads as TGTACCACCAGCCCACTAGGCAACCCCCTCTACAATGAGCAGTTCTTC.